Listed below are T cell receptor beta chains from one sample, sequenced in a study of T cell clonotyping in hematopoietic cell transplantation. Sequencing was performed with immunoSEQ multiplex PCR; in TCRdb, only in-frame clones are kept and a portion is missing. Counted here are about 69,000 clones, approximately 95% occurring once; the ten biggest clones make up roughly 1.7%. The specimen was peripheral blood mononuclear cells, collected before stem cell transplant. The receptors derive from a woman in her forties or fifties with acute myeloid leukemia. Some clones in this sample may be carry-over from other donors' samples. Each CDR3 is given with its conserved first and last residue. D genes are given only for firm matches. Clone sizes are given selectively: once, few, many, or a class where the clone is expanded.

v_call	clone_size	d_call	cdr3_length	j_call	cdr3_nt	cdr3_aa
TRBV10-3	NA	TRBD1	14	TRBJ1-2	TGTGCCATCAGTTTGACAGGGGGCCAACATGGCTACACCTTC	CAISLTGGQHGYTF
TRBV18	NA	NA	12	TRBJ2-7	TGTGCCAGCTCACCACCGGTCTACGAGCAGTACTTC	CASSPPVYEQYF
TRBV27	NA	NA	14	TRBJ1-6	TGTGCCAGCAGTAGGGAGTCCTATAATTCACCCCTCCACTTT	CASSRESYNSPLHF
TRBV5-1	NA	NA	11	TRBJ2-7	TGCGCCAGCAGCTATTCTGGGGAGCAGTACTTC	CASSYSGEQYF
TRBV7-9	once	NA	13	TRBJ2-3	TGTGCCAGCAATCGGAGGGAGGCAGATACGCAGTATTTT	CASNRREADTQYF
TRBV14	NA	TRBD1	14	TRBJ1-2	TGTGCCAGCAGCCAAGGGCGGACAGGGCTTGGCTACACCTTC	CASSQGRTGLGYTF
TRBV30	NA	NA	14	TRBJ1-2	TGTGCCTGGAGTCAGGGCAGGGAGAACTATGGCTACACCTTC	CAWSQGRENYGYTF
TRBV11-2	NA	TRBD2	16	TRBJ2-5	TGTGCCAGCAGCTCTAACCGGGGGAGGGGTTACGAGACCCAGTACTTC	CASSSNRGRGYETQYF
TRBV2	NA	NA	13	TRBJ1-1	TGTGCCAGCAGTGAACAGGGGTCCACTGAAGCTTTCTTT	CASSEQGSTEAFF
TRBV2	NA	NA	13	TRBJ2-7	TGTGCCAGCACTCAGGGGCGTTCGCTCGAGCAGTACTTC	CASTQGRSLEQYF
TRBV29-1	NA	TRBD1	14	TRBJ1-1	TGCAGCGTTGAAATGGGACAGGGGGAAACTGAAGCTTTCTTT	CSVEMGQGETEAFF
TRBV7-2	NA	NA	13	TRBJ2-7	TGTGCCAGCAGCTTAGAGACGAATTACGAGCAGTACTTC	CASSLETNYEQYF
TRBV5-8	NA	NA	14	TRBJ1-4	TGTGCCAGCAGCTCCGCGGCTCGAAATGAAAAACTGTTTTTT	CASSSAARNEKLFF
TRBV28	NA	NA	17	TRBJ2-3	TGTGCCAGCAGTTTCGAAGGACGGGAGATAACCACAGATACGCAGTATTTT	CASSFEGREITTDTQYF
TRBV7-2	NA	TRBD1	18	TRBJ1-1	TGTGCCAGCAGCCCCCTCCGTGCGGCAGGGGGGTTGAACACTGAAGCTTTCTTT	CASSPLRAAGGLNTEAFF
TRBV7-2	NA	NA	14	TRBJ1-5	TGTGCCAGCAGCTTAAGGCTGGTAAATCAGCCCCAGCATTTT	CASSLRLVNQPQHF
TRBV19	NA	NA	13	TRBJ1-1	TGTGCCAGTAGTAACAGCAAGAACACTGAAGCTTTCTTT	CASSNSKNTEAFF
TRBV5-1	NA	NA	14	TRBJ2-7	TGCGCCAGCAGCTTTCAGGGGCAAGTGAACGAGCAGTACTTC	CASSFQGQVNEQYF
TRBV25-1	NA	TRBD2	16	TRBJ2-1	TGTGCCAGCAGTGAATCTGGCGGGAGGGCCTACAATGAGCAGTTCTTC	CASSESGGRAYNEQFF
TRBV30	NA	TRBD1	15	TRBJ1-3	TGTGCCTGGAGTGTACCAGGGGGCGGAAGAAACACCATATATTTT	CAWSVPGGGRNTIYF
TRBV27	NA	NA	15	TRBJ2-3	TGTGCCAGCAGTTTACCCGGGAGAGGCACAGATACGCAGTATTTT	CASSLPGRGTDTQYF
TRBV5-1	NA	NA	14	TRBJ1-4	TGCGCCAGCACCCAGGGACATTTAAGTGGAAAACTGTTTTTT	CASTQGHLSGKLFF
TRBV7-8	NA	NA	11	TRBJ2-5	TGTGCCAGCAGCTTTGGAGAGACCCAGTACTTC	CASSFGETQYF
TRBV7-2	NA	TRBD1	14	TRBJ1-1	TGTGCCAGCAGCTTACGACAGGGGGGCACTGAAGCTTTCTTT	CASSLRQGGTEAFF
TRBV7-9	NA	TRBD2	16	TRBJ2-7	TGTGCCAGCAGTCCAGACGCCCTAGCGGGAGAGTACGAGCAGTACTTC	CASSPDALAGEYEQYF
TRBV11-2	NA	NA	15	TRBJ2-1	TGTGCCAGCGGGTTGGATGGGAGTCCCTACAATGAGCAGTTCTTC	CASGLDGSPYNEQFF
TRBV14	NA	NA	12	TRBJ1-3	TGTGCCAGCAGCACCTCTGGAAACACCATATATTTT	CASSTSGNTIYF
TRBV7-8	once	TRBD1	16	TRBJ2-2	TGTGCCAGCAGCTTAATCGGGACAGGGAAAGCCGGGGAGCTGTTTTTT	CASSLIGTGKAGELFF
TRBV5-6	NA	TRBD1	17	TRBJ2-3	TGTGCCAGCAGTTACCAACCGGGACAGGGACTTAGAGATACGCAGTATTTT	CASSYQPGQGLRDTQYF
TRBV27	NA	TRBD1	14	TRBJ1-2	TGTGCCAGCAGTCGTACAGGGGGCTCCTATGGCTACACCTTC	CASSRTGGSYGYTF
TRBV6-5	NA	NA	13	TRBJ1-4	TGTGCCAGCAGTTGGGTTGTCGATGAAAAACTGTTTTTT	CASSWVVDEKLFF
TRBV6-5	NA	NA	14	TRBJ1-1	TGTGCCAGCAGTCCGCCGGGGCGAGGGGCTGAAGCTTTCTTT	CASSPPGRGAEAFF
TRBV29-1	NA	TRBD2	15	TRBJ2-1	TGCAGCGTTGAACAGAGCGGGGAGTCGAACAATGAGCAGTTCTTC	CSVEQSGESNNEQFF
TRBV29-1	NA	TRBD1	13	TRBJ2-3	TGCAGCGCCGGGACAGGGGGCATAGATACGCAGTATTTT	CSAGTGGIDTQYF
TRBV19	NA	NA	14	TRBJ2-1	TGTGCCAGTAGCCCGGGGAGCTCCTACAATGAGCAGTTCTTC	CASSPGSSYNEQFF
TRBV4-1	once	NA	15	TRBJ2-3	TGCGCCAGCAGCCAAGATCCTAGTGGCACAGATACGCAGTATTTT	CASSQDPSGTDTQYF
TRBV6-5	NA	TRBD1	15	TRBJ1-4	TGTGCCAGCAGTAGTACAGGGGGCTCTAATGAAAAACTGTTTTTT	CASSSTGGSNEKLFF
TRBV7-2	NA	TRBD2	16	TRBJ2-5	TGTGCCAGCAGCTCCGTCGGGGGGGGCGCGGTGGAGACCCAGTACTTC	CASSSVGGGAVETQYF
TRBV6-5	NA	NA	13	TRBJ2-7	TGTGCCAGCAGTTACTCGGACCGCGCCGAGCAGTACTTC	CASSYSDRAEQYF
TRBV30	NA	NA	13	TRBJ1-5	TGTGCCTGGAGTTGGGGTAGCAATCAGCCCCAGCATTTT	CAWSWGSNQPQHF
TRBV5-1	NA	NA	14	TRBJ2-1	TGCGCCAGCAGCGTAACCACAGGGGAGGGGGAGCAGTTCTTC	CASSVTTGEGEQFF
TRBV19	NA	NA	11	TRBJ2-3	TGTGCCAGTAGTATGACAGATACGCAGTATTTT	CASSMTDTQYF
TRBV10-1	NA	NA	14	TRBJ2-3	TGCGCCAGCACCCCAAAACAGGGTTACGATACGCAGTATTTT	CASTPKQGYDTQYF
TRBV5-1	NA	NA	14	TRBJ2-5	TGCGCCAGCAGCTCTGCAAGGGGTGGGGAGACCCAGTACTTC	CASSSARGGETQYF
TRBV27	NA	NA	12	TRBJ2-3	TGTGCCAGCGGAGGAGAAGTAGATACGCAGTATTTT	CASGGEVDTQYF
TRBV7-8	NA	NA	15	TRBJ1-2	TGTGCCAGCAGCCCATCCGGGGGGAGGGTCTATGGCTACACCTTC	CASSPSGGRVYGYTF
TRBV2	NA	NA	15	TRBJ2-6	TGTGCCAGCAGTGAGGAGGGCTCTGGGGCCAACGTCCTGACTTTC	CASSEEGSGANVLTF